The rows below give T cell receptor beta chains drawn from one sample of a study of molecular identifiers for immune sequencing clone quantification. Via MiXCR, TCRdb re-called the PCR reads, giving one row per CDR3 protein. The sample contains about half a million distinct CDR3 sequences, about 21% of which appear only once. The material sequenced was naive CD8+ T cells from blood, with Jurkat cell RNA spiked in. These receptors were obtained from a human donor in good health. Some libraries in this study had Jurkat cell RNA spiked in. Each CDR3 is given with its conserved first and last residue. The D gene is left open where the match is weak. Not every row has a clone size; where given, it reads once, few, many or a size class.

d_call: NA
v_call: TRBV6-6
clone_size: NA
j_call: TRBJ2-2
cdr3_aa: CASNKNLRQNTGELFF
cdr3_nt: TGTGCCAGCAATAAAAATCTCAGACAGAACACCGGGGAGCTGTTTTTT

d_call: TRBD2
v_call: TRBV27
clone_size: NA
j_call: TRBJ2-2
cdr3_aa: CASSFRLAGGPGELFF
cdr3_nt: TGTGCCAGCAGTTTCCGACTAGCGGGAGGACCCGGGGAGCTGTTTTTT

d_call: NA
v_call: TRBV2
clone_size: few
j_call: TRBJ1-3
cdr3_aa: CASRPPRTGNTIYF
cdr3_nt: TGTGCCAGCAGACCACCCCGGACTGGAAACACCATATATTTT

d_call: NA
v_call: TRBV5-6
clone_size: NA
j_call: TRBJ2-5
cdr3_aa: CASSSGTPATKETQYF
cdr3_nt: TGTGCCAGCAGCTCCGGGACACCAGCAACCAAAGAGACCCAGTACTTC

d_call: NA
v_call: TRBV20-1
clone_size: NA
j_call: TRBJ2-7
cdr3_aa: CSARVPTKSSYEQYF
cdr3_nt: TGCAGTGCTAGAGTGCCTACCAAGAGCTCCTACGAGCAGTACTTC

d_call: NA
v_call: TRBV5-6
clone_size: many
j_call: TRBJ1-1
cdr3_aa: CASSSPQEAFF
cdr3_nt: TGTGCCAGCAGCTCCCCTCAGGAAGCTTTCTTT

d_call: NA
v_call: TRBV25-1
clone_size: few
j_call: TRBJ1-5
cdr3_aa: CASSERGSRQPQHF
cdr3_nt: TGTGCCAGCAGTGAACGGGGGTCCCGGCAGCCCCAGCATTTT

d_call: NA
v_call: TRBV7-8
clone_size: NA
j_call: TRBJ1-1
cdr3_aa: CASSLEGGRVGTEAFF
cdr3_nt: TGTGCCAGCAGCTTAGAGGGAGGCAGGGTGGGCACTGAAGCTTTCTTT

d_call: TRBD2
v_call: TRBV25-1
clone_size: many
j_call: TRBJ2-7
cdr3_aa: CASSARRGSYEQYF
cdr3_nt: TGTGCCAGCAGTGCCCGGCGGGGGAGCTACGAGCAGTACTTC

d_call: NA
v_call: TRBV9
clone_size: few
j_call: TRBJ1-4
cdr3_aa: CASSNYGGSTNEKLFF
cdr3_nt: TGTGCCAGCAGCAACTACGGGGGATCAACTAATGAAAAACTGTTTTTT

d_call: TRBD1
v_call: TRBV5-5
clone_size: many
j_call: TRBJ1-1
cdr3_aa: CASSLGLTGQGKDTEAFF
cdr3_nt: TGTGCCAGCAGCTTGGGCCTTACCGGACAGGGGAAGGACACTGAAGCTTTCTTT

d_call: TRBD1
v_call: TRBV16
clone_size: many
j_call: TRBJ1-2
cdr3_aa: CASSLDRAYGYTF
cdr3_nt: TGTGCCAGCAGCCTGGACAGGGCTTATGGCTACACCTTC

d_call: TRBD1
v_call: TRBV9
clone_size: NA
j_call: TRBJ1-1
cdr3_aa: CASSVVTGRGDTEAFF
cdr3_nt: TGTGCCAGCAGCGTAGTGACAGGGAGGGGGGACACTGAAGCTTTCTTT

d_call: TRBD1
v_call: TRBV6-5
clone_size: NA
j_call: TRBJ2-7
cdr3_aa: CASSYGTGVPYEQYF
cdr3_nt: TGTGCCAGCAGTTACGGGACAGGGGTACCCTACGAGCAGTACTTC

d_call: TRBD2
v_call: TRBV7-3
clone_size: many
j_call: TRBJ2-1
cdr3_aa: CASSLVSGSEYEQFF
cdr3_nt: TGTGCCAGCAGCTTAGTCAGCGGGAGTGAATATGAGCAGTTCTTC

d_call: NA
v_call: TRBV7-9
clone_size: few
j_call: TRBJ2-3
cdr3_aa: CASSPRRGYTGATDTQYF
cdr3_nt: TGTGCCAGCAGCCCCCGAAGGGGTTATACGGGAGCTACAGATACGCAGTATTTT

d_call: NA
v_call: TRBV7-6
clone_size: few
j_call: TRBJ2-1
cdr3_aa: CASSFRSWATTGPYNEQFF
cdr3_nt: TGTGCCAGCAGCTTCCGCTCGTGGGCTACGACAGGCCCGTACAATGAGCAGTTCTTC

d_call: NA
v_call: TRBV11-2
clone_size: many
j_call: TRBJ1-1
cdr3_aa: CASSRGRGGVGSTEAFF
cdr3_nt: TGTGCCAGCAGCCGAGGTCGGGGAGGAGTTGGGAGCACTGAAGCTTTCTTT

d_call: TRBD1
v_call: TRBV7-2
clone_size: NA
j_call: TRBJ1-1
cdr3_aa: CAGSLDRATEALF
cdr3_nt: TGTGCCGGCAGCTTAGACAGGGCCACTGAAGCTTTATTT

d_call: NA
v_call: TRBV28
clone_size: many
j_call: TRBJ2-2
cdr3_aa: CASSFLVANTGELFF
cdr3_nt: TGTGCCAGCAGTTTTTTGGTGGCGAACACCGGGGAGCTGTTTTTT

d_call: TRBD1
v_call: TRBV6-1
clone_size: many
j_call: TRBJ1-1
cdr3_aa: CASSEGQMNTEAFF
cdr3_nt: TGCGCCAGCAGCGAGGGACAGATGAACACTGAAGCTTTCTTT

d_call: TRBD1
v_call: TRBV11-2
clone_size: few
j_call: TRBJ2-1
cdr3_aa: CASSLDLDRGHEQFF
cdr3_nt: TGTGCCAGCAGCTTAGATCTCGACAGGGGGCATGAGCAGTTCTTC

d_call: NA
v_call: TRBV29-1
clone_size: few
j_call: TRBJ2-2
cdr3_aa: CSVKAGATNTGELFF
cdr3_nt: TGCAGCGTCAAAGCGGGTGCGACGAACACCGGGGAGCTGTTTTTT

d_call: NA
v_call: TRBV12-3/TRBV12-4
clone_size: NA
j_call: TRBJ2-2
cdr3_aa: CASRRPNTGELFF
cdr3_nt: TGTGCCAGCAGAAGACCTAACACCGGGGAGCTGTTTTTT

d_call: NA
v_call: TRBV7-2
clone_size: few
j_call: TRBJ1-3
cdr3_aa: CASSPPGLGNTIYF
cdr3_nt: TGTGCCAGCAGCCCGCCCGGTTTGGGGAACACCATATATTTT

d_call: NA
v_call: TRBV6-2/TRBV6-3
clone_size: NA
j_call: TRBJ2-1
cdr3_aa: CASSLQGSYNEQFF
cdr3_nt: TGTGCCAGCAGTTTACAGGGTTCCTACAATGAGCAGTTCTTC

d_call: NA
v_call: TRBV4-2
clone_size: few
j_call: TRBJ2-1
cdr3_aa: CASSQIGQFEQFF
cdr3_nt: TGTGCCAGCAGCCAAATCGGACAGTTTGAGCAGTTCTTC

d_call: NA
v_call: TRBV18
clone_size: NA
j_call: TRBJ2-7
cdr3_aa: CASSPRAHSYEQYF
cdr3_nt: TGTGCCAGCTCACCAAGGGCGCACTCCTACGAGCAGTACTTC

d_call: NA
v_call: TRBV7-9
clone_size: many
j_call: TRBJ1-5
cdr3_aa: CASSTGLGNQPQHF
cdr3_nt: TGTGCCAGCAGCACCGGACTAGGCAATCAGCCCCAGCATTTT

d_call: TRBD2
v_call: TRBV20-1
clone_size: few
j_call: TRBJ2-3
cdr3_aa: CSAGQRGALTDTQYF
cdr3_nt: TGCAGTGCAGGCCAGCGGGGGGCCCTCACAGATACGCAGTATTTT

d_call: NA
v_call: TRBV2
clone_size: many
j_call: TRBJ1-5
cdr3_aa: CASRPGYSNQPQHF
cdr3_nt: TGTGCCAGCAGGCCGGGGTATAGCAATCAGCCCCAGCATTTT

d_call: NA
v_call: TRBV11-2
clone_size: NA
j_call: TRBJ2-1
cdr3_aa: CASSLGSWSSYSEQFF
cdr3_nt: TGTGCCAGCAGCTTAGGTAGCTGGAGCTCCTACAGTGAGCAGTTCTTC

d_call: NA
v_call: TRBV6-5
clone_size: NA
j_call: TRBJ1-1
cdr3_aa: CASTPRVGDSEAFF
cdr3_nt: TGTGCCAGCACTCCGCGGGTGGGGGACTCTGAAGCTTTCTTT

d_call: NA
v_call: TRBV29-1
clone_size: many
j_call: TRBJ1-5
cdr3_aa: CSAQQGSNQPQHF
cdr3_nt: TGCAGCGCCCAACAGGGTAGCAATCAGCCCCAGCATTTT

d_call: TRBD2
v_call: TRBV7-2
clone_size: few
j_call: TRBJ2-1
cdr3_aa: CASTPSGTRGHEQFF
cdr3_nt: TGTGCCAGCACCCCATCTGGGACTAGGGGCCATGAGCAGTTCTTC

d_call: NA
v_call: TRBV19
clone_size: NA
j_call: TRBJ1-6
cdr3_aa: CASSGLLHSPLHF
cdr3_nt: TGTGCCAGTAGTGGGTTGCTCCATTCACCCCTCCACTTT